Listed here are 15 T cell receptor beta chains from one sample, sequenced in a study of blood T cell repertoires in COVID-19. Generated by immunoSEQ multiplex PCR, the TCRdb table keeps only in-frame clones and is missing some. The sample shows about 200,000 clones, around 86% of them seen only once. The sequenced sample consisted of PBMCs or T cells enriched from blood (not recorded which). The receptor set was obtained from a middle-aged woman in a cohort exposed to, infected with or recovered from COVID-19 (not recorded which).

The chain has TRBV6-1 and TRBJ1-3, with D hard to call. V was trimmed by 1 base and J by 0 bases, leaving 7 bases between them. CDR1 is MNHNS, CDR2 SASEGT, per germline. The CDR3 spans 15 residues. The CDR3 sequence: CASSEDVFSGNTIYF. The CDR3 coding sequence is TGTGCCAGCAGTGAAGATGTCTTCTCTGGAAACACCATATATTTT.

The V gene is TRBV19, the J gene TRBJ2-3, with 7 bases that match TRBD2. Germline CDR1 and CDR2: LNHDA and SQIVND (reference sequence). Unmatched junction bases numbered 5, after V lost 5 bases and J lost 0 bases. The CDR3 sequence is 15 residues long. CDR3 sequence reads: CASSPSGLSTDTQYF. The CDR3, as DNA: TGTGCCAGTAGTCCTAGCGGACTTAGCACAGATACGCAGTATTTT.

The chain joins TRBV11-2 to TRBJ1-2; 7 bases fit TRBD1. The CDR3 has 13 amino acids. CDR1 is SGHAT, CDR2 FQNNGV, per germline. V lost 5 bases to trimming and J lost 8 bases; unmatched junction nucleotides: 8. The CDR3 spells CASSPPGGRGYTF. The CDR3 bases are TGTGCCAGCAGCCCTCCAGGGGGACGGGGCTACACCTTC.

A note on this clone: The sample contains more than one DNA sequence encoding this CDR3. The genes are TRBV6-1 and TRBJ2-1; 9 bases agree with TRBD2. This CDR3 comprises 16 residues. CDR1 and CDR2 (germline): MNHNS, SASEGT. V shed 2 bases and J 3 bases; nucleotides not matched to a gene: 5. As DNA, the CDR3 is TGTGCCAGCAGTGAACTCCCTAGCGGGGACTACAATGAGCAGTTCTTC. Amino acid sequence: CASSELPSGDYNEQFF.

This rearrangement joins TRBV18 to TRBJ2-1; D possibly corresponds to TRBD2 (5 bases). The germline CDR1 and CDR2 sequences are KGHSH and LQKENI. Between the trimmed V and J ends, which lost 2 bases and 7 bases, there was a span of 12 bases. The CDR3 loop spans 14 amino acids. The CDR3 bases are TGTGCCAGCTCACCAGTTTCCGGAGGTAATGAGCAGTTCTTC. Protein: CASSPVSGGNEQFF.

The chain employs TRBV19 and TRBJ1-5, with TRBD1 as a possible D gene (5 bases). Deletions cut 1 base from V and 0 bases from J, with 7 bases between. CDR1 is LNHDA, CDR2 SQIVND, per germline (reference sequence). CDR3 size: 15 residues. As DNA, the CDR3 is TGTGCCAGTAGTATAGGACAGAATAGCAATCAGCCCCAGCATTTT. Protein sequence: CASSIGQNSNQPQHF.

The count of this clone is one. The CDR3 sequence is CASSEIVEQFF. In nucleotides, the CDR3 is TGTGCCAGCAGTGAAATCGTCGAGCAGTTCTTC. The chain is built from TRBV2 and TRBJ2-1; D uncertain. Germline CDR1 reads SNHLY; CDR2 reads FYNNEI. V lost 2 bases, J lost 10 bases, and 6 bases lay in between. The CDR3 runs 11 residues.

The V call is TRBV14, the J call TRBJ2-3, with TRBD2 matching 13 bases. The germline CDR1 and CDR2 sequences are SGHDN and FVKESK. This CDR3 region has 17 residues. The J segment lost 2 bases and the V segment lost 4 bases, leaving 6 bases of the junction unmatched. The CDR3, as DNA: TGTGCCAGCAGCCGGACTAGCGGGAGTATCGTCACAGATACGCAGTATTTT. This codes for CASSRTSGSIVTDTQYF.

The CDR3 sequence: CASSQEIGETQYF. The CDR3 DNA is TGTGCCAGCAGCCAAGAAATCGGGGAGACCCAGTACTTC. The V gene is TRBV4-2, the J gene TRBJ2-5; D call uncertain. V was cut by 0 bases and J by 5 bases, with 7 bases left in between. Germline CDR1 is LGHNA and CDR2 is YNFKEQ. The CDR3 is 13 amino acids.

The chain employs TRBV10-3 and TRBJ2-7, with TRBD2 as a possible D gene (7 bases). The CDR3 has 18 residues. The germline CDR1 and CDR2 sequences are ENHRY and SYGVKD. V lost 6 bases and J 3 bases, leaving 27 bases between the germline ends. As DNA, the CDR3 is TGTGCCATCAGCCCCGCCCCTGGGGGGGCGGATTGGGTCTACGAGCAGTACTTC. This codes for CAISPAPGGADWVYEQYF.

V gene TRBV2 combines with J gene TRBJ2-7; 7 nucleotides align to TRBD1. Germline assignment: CDR1 SNHLY and CDR2 FYNNEI. The CDR3 runs to 14 residues. With V trimmed by 7 bases and J by 3 bases, 9 bases remained unmatched. CDR3: CASIPGQSRYEQYF. As DNA, the CDR3 is TGTGCCAGCATCCCGGGACAGTCCCGCTACGAGCAGTACTTC.

The genes are TRBV9 and TRBJ2-1; 7 positions agree with TRBD2. Germline loops: CDR1 SGDLS, CDR2 YYNGEE. V lost 5 bases to trimming and J lost 4 bases; unmatched junction nucleotides: 9. CDR3 length: 15 residues. In nucleotides, the CDR3 is TGTGCCAGCAGTCCGGGGGACTACGCTTACAATGAGCAGTTCTTC. It specifies CASSPGDYAYNEQFF.

In this sample, this clone turned up once. V usage is TRBV4-3 and J usage is TRBJ1-1; D perhaps matches TRBD1 (6 bases). The CDR3 consists of 14 residues. From germline, CDR1 is LGHNA and CDR2 YSLEER. Trimming took 0 bases from V and 4 from J, leaving 9 bases between them. The CDR3 loop reads CASSQDPRGTEAFF. The CDR3, as DNA: TGCGCCAGCAGCCAAGATCCCAGGGGCACTGAAGCTTTCTTT.

The chain employs TRBV7-2 and TRBJ2-1; TRBD1 is a possible D gene (6 bases). The V end was cut by 5 bases, the J end by 8 bases, with 16 bases between. This CDR3 spans 14 amino acids. From germline, CDR1 is SGHTA and CDR2 FQGNSA. For the CDR3, the DNA is TGTGCCAGCAGCGTTCAGGGGAACCGAGATGAGCAGTTCTTC. Translation gives CASSVQGNRDEQFF.

The chain carries TRBV5-4 and TRBJ1-1; 11 positions agree with TRBD1. Trimming at V came to 4 bases and at J to 8 bases, leaving 10 bases not matched to a gene. In germline, CDR1 is SGHNT, CDR2 YYREEE (reference sequence). This CDR3 spans 15 amino acids. The CDR3 here is CASSNPGQGGTEAFF. CDR3 DNA sequence: TGTGCCAGCAGCAATCCGGGACAGGGGGGGACAGAAGCTTTCTTT.